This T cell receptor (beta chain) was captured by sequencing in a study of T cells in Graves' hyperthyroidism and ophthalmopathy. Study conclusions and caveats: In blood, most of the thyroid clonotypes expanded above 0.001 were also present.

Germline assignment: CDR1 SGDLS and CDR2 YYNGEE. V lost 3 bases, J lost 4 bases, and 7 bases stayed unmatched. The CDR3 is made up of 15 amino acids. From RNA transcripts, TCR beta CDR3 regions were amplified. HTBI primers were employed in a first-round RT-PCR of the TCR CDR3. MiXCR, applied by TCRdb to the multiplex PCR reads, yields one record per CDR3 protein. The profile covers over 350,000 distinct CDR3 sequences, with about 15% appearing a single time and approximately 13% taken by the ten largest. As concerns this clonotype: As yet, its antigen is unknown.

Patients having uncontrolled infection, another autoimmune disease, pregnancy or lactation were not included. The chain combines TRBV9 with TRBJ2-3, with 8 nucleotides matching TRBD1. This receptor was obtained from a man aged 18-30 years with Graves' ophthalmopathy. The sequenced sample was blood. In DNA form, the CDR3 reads TGTGCCAGCAGCGAAAGTGGACAGGGTGCAGATACGCAGTATTTT. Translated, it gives CASSESGQGADTQYF. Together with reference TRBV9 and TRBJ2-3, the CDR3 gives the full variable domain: DSGVTQTPKHLITATGQRVTLRCSPRSGDLSVYWYQQSLDQGLQFLIQYYNGEERAKGNILERFSAQQFPDLHSELNLSSLELGDSALYFCASSESGQGADTQYFGPGTRLTVL.